The 11 T cell receptor beta chains below were found in one sample sequenced in a study of blood T cells in healthy people across ages. A second 7 to 11 cycle PCR used barcoded and J-beta primers. TCRdb called the 5' RACE reads again in MiXCR, with one record for every CDR3 protein. The data contain around 650,000 distinct CDR3 sequences, 40% to 50% of them singletons. The specimen was blood. All receptors come from an elderly man in good health.

CDR3 sequence reads: CASLLWETQYF. In DNA, the CDR3 is TGTGCCAGCCTCCTTTGGGAGACCCAGTACTTC. This rearrangement joins TRBV12-3 or TRBV12-4 to TRBJ2-5; unclear D gene. Trimming cost V 8 bases and J 5 bases, with 9 bases left between them. The CDR3 runs 11 residues.

In regard to this clonotype: One end of the junction is discordant with germline, which a read error may explain. This chain uses TRBV7-2 with TRBJ2-7; D gene unclear. This CDR3 region has 13 residues. The germline CDR1 and CDR2 sequences are SGHTA and FQGNSA. The CDR3 reads CASSLGQSDEQYF. The CDR3 coding sequence is TGTGCCAGCAGCTTAGGGCAGAGCGACGAGCAGTATTTC.

The V call is TRBV10-1, the J call TRBJ2-5; unclear D gene. The V gene's germline CDR1 is WNHNN and CDR2 SYGVQD (reference sequence). V lost 7 bases and J lost 5, with 5 bases in between. The length of the CDR3 is 10 residues. The CDR3 region has the DNA TGCGCCAGCACTATCGAGACCCAGTACTTC. Translating it yields CASTIETQYF.

This clonotype has just a few counts. The chain joins TRBV7-2 to TRBJ2-5, with D tentatively TRBD2 (7 bases). Per the germline V gene, CDR1 is SGHTA and CDR2 is FQGNSA. The V end was cut by 5 bases, the J end by 2 bases, with 18 bases between. This CDR3 is built from 16 residues. The chain's CDR3 is CASSPGWRGLQETQYF. The DNA of the CDR3 is TGTGCCAGCAGCCCCGGCTGGCGGGGGCTACAAGAGACCCAGTACTTC.

This clonotype has more than one count but fewer than ten. This chain links TRBV5-1 with TRBJ2-1, with a tentative D call TRBD2 (5 bases). In germline, CDR1 is SGHRS, CDR2 YFSETQ. The CDR3 has 15 amino acids. The V end was cut by 0 bases, the J end by 8 bases, with 15 bases between. CDR3 coding DNA: TGCGCCAGCAGCTTGGAAGCGGCCCTTGTCTATGAGCAGTTCTTC. This gives the protein CASSLEAALVYEQFF.

This clonotype appeared a few times. The chain uses TRBV12-3 or TRBV12-4 and TRBJ2-5; weak D call: TRBD2 (6 bases). The CDR3 extends over 13 amino acids. Trimming took off 6 bases at V and 3 bases at J, with 11 bases between the two ends. CDR3 in DNA: TGTGCCAGCAGGGCTAGCGAAGAAGAGACCCAGTACTTC. It is translated as CASRASEEETQYF.

This clonotype appeared a few times. DNA of the CDR3: TGCGCCAGCAGTGTCCAGGATACGCAGTATTTT. Its protein is CASSVQDTQYF. The V and J genes are TRBV10-1 and TRBJ2-3; D gene unclear. Germline V CDR1 and CDR2: WNHNN, SYGVQD (reference sequence). The CDR3 runs 11 residues. V was shortened by 4 bases and J by 6 bases, with 5 bases between the two germline ends.

This clonotype was detected a few times. This chain uses TRBV7-9 with TRBJ2-3, with D tentatively TRBD2 (6 bases). The germline V and J ends were trimmed by 2 bases and 2 bases, with 11 bases remaining between them. Germline CDR1 reads SEHNR; CDR2 reads FQNEAQ (reference sequence). This CDR3 has 15 residues. The CDR3 DNA reads as TGTGCCAGCAGCTTAATCGGGGGAACCACAGATACGCAGTATTTT. It specifies CASSLIGGTTDTQYF.

The J gene is TRBJ2-1, the V gene TRBV20-1; tentative D call: TRBD2 (6 bases). The V end lost 3 bases, the J end lost 5 bases, and 14 bases lay between the germline ends. Germline CDR1 reads DFQATT; CDR2 reads SNEGSKA (reference sequence). This CDR3 is built from 14 residues. CDR3 region: CSARGDLNHNEQFF. CDR3 nucleotides: TGCAGTGCTAGGGGGGACTTAAACCACAATGAGCAGTTCTTC.

The chain recombines TRBV27 with TRBJ1-4; a possible D gene is TRBD1 (6 bases). The CDR3 totals 15 residues. Germline values: CDR1 MNHEY, CDR2 SMNVEV (reference sequence). Trimming pared 7 bases from V and 3 bases from J, leaving 15 bases between. CDR3 in DNA: TGTGCCAGCAAACAGGGAAATACGGCTAATGAAAAACTGTTTTTT. Translating gives CASKQGNTANEKLFF.

This clonotype was recorded a few times. This chain's CDR3 is CASSPRGAQETQYF. DNA of the CDR3: TGTGCCAGCAGCCCCCGGGGTGCCCAAGAGACCCAGTACTTC. The V gene is TRBV7-2, the J gene TRBJ2-5, with D tentatively TRBD2 (5 bases). Trimming shortened V by 5 bases and J by 1 base, and 11 bases separated the two germline ends. Per germline, CDR1 SGHTA and CDR2 FQGNSA. There are 14 residues in the CDR3.